The T cell receptor (beta chain) described here comes from a study of blood T cell repertoires in COVID-19. Background on the study: Samples of COVID-19 (acute and convalescent) were obtained from the United States, Italy and Spain.

Only in-frame clones appear in the TCRdb table, and some are missing; sequencing was by immunoSEQ multiplex PCR. The data show some 290,000 clones, roughly 86% seen once. The V gene lost 2 bases and the J gene lost 0 bases, with 11 bases spanning the gap. The CDR3 extends over 15 amino acids. The germline V gene encodes CDR1 MNHEY and CDR2 SVGAGI. The TCR sequence derives from a man aged 18 to 30 with active or convalescent COVID-19. The chain combines TRBV6-5 with TRBJ2-7; D not certain. The sample taken for sequencing was peripheral blood. The CDR3 region has the DNA TGTGCCAGCAGTTACAATCGTCGGAGCTCCTACGAGCAGTACTTC. This encodes CASSYNRRSSYEQYF.